Each of the 18 T cell receptor beta chains below was sequenced from the same sample in a study of T cells in localized non-small cell lung cancer. TCRdb's copy holds only in-frame clones and misses some; the assay was immunoSEQ multiplex PCR. The table has about 6,100 clones, over 40% seen once. The sequencing used lung tumor tissue, collected before any cancer treatment. These TCRs come from a man aged 40-75 years with stage III lung adenocarcinoma.

This clone has more than one count but fewer than ten. The chain carries TRBV7-5 and TRBJ2-3; the table's D call TRBD2 went unverified against the DNA. TRBV7-5 is marked as a pseudogene. This CDR3 has 16 amino acids. Here the CDR3 DNA reads TGTGCCAGCAGCTCCTCCTTCGACGGAGTCACAGATACGCAGTATTTT. Encoded protein: CASSSSFDGVTDTQYF.

This clone was seen a handful of times. The chain is built from TRBV11-3 and TRBJ1-6; perhaps TRBD1 as D (5 bases). Germline assignment: CDR1 SGHNT and CDR2 YENEEA. V was shortened by 4 bases and J by 6 bases, with 16 bases between the two germline ends. The length of the CDR3 is 16 residues. The CDR3 sequence is CASSWTTGFSNSPLHF. The CDR3 DNA reads as TGTGCCAGCAGCTGGACCACAGGATTTAGTAATTCACCCCTCCACTTT.

The chain couples TRBV25-1 to TRBJ2-6; 8 bases map to TRBD2. Germline CDR1 and CDR2: MGHDK and SYGVNS. The CDR3 runs to 16 residues. The V segment lost 6 bases and the J segment 1 base; nucleotides outside the gene matches: 5. The chain's CDR3 is CASSLPGGSGANVLTF. DNA for the CDR3: TGTGCCAGCAGCCTACCGGGGGGGTCTGGGGCCAACGTCCTGACTTTC.

In this sample, this clone turned up a few times. This rearrangement joins TRBV19 to TRBJ1-5; D uncertain. The germline gives CDR1 LNHDA, CDR2 SQIVND (reference sequence). Trimming shortened V by 5 bases and J by 0 bases, and 8 bases separated the two germline ends. This CDR3 spans 14 amino acids. Written as DNA, the CDR3 is TGTGCCAGTAGTCCCCAACGTAGCAATCAGCCCCAGCATTTT. Amino acids: CASSPQRSNQPQHF.

This clone was recorded only once. The chain combines TRBV30 with TRBJ1-1; D may be TRBD1 (6 bases). The CDR3 loop spans 12 amino acids. CDR1 is GTSNPN, CDR2 SVGIG, per germline (reference sequence). With 4 bases removed from V and 8 bases from J, the gap between germline ends came to 14 bases. DNA of the CDR3: TGTGCCTGGACCTCAACAGGGCTGGAAGCTTTCTTT. It translates to CAWTSTGLEAFF.

The chain uses TRBV5-1 and TRBJ1-1; TRBD1 might be the D (5 bases). With 2 bases removed from V and 1 base from J, the gap between germline ends came to 18 bases. Germline V gives CDR1 SGHRS, CDR2 YFSETQ. This CDR3 is 17 amino acids long. CDR3 region: CASSFWPRDGRNTEAFF. CDR3 bases: TGCGCCAGCAGCTTTTGGCCGCGGGACGGCAGGAACACTGAAGCTTTCTTT. Full variable domain (outside the CDR3, taken from reference TRBV5-1 and TRBJ1-1): KAGVTQTPRYLIKTRGQQVTLSCSPISGHRSVSWYQQTPGQGLQFLFEYFSETQRNKGNFPGRFSGRQFSNSRSEMNVSTLELGDSALYLCASSFWPRDGRNTEAFFGQGTRLTVV.

This chain connects TRBV9 to TRBJ2-5; D assignment may be TRBD1 or TRBD2 (5 bases each). The length of the CDR3 is 14 residues. V lost 6 bases to trimming and J lost 2 bases, with 14 bases between them. Germline CDR1 reads SGDLS; CDR2 reads YYNGEE. The CDR3 reads CASTLGRFQETQYF. DNA for the CDR3: TGTGCCAGCACCCTGGGACGGTTTCAAGAGACCCAGTACTTC.

The chain recombines TRBV5-1 with TRBJ1-1, with no clear D. The germline gives CDR1 SGHRS, CDR2 YFSETQ. The CDR3 has 14 residues. The V and J ends lost 3 bases and 4 bases respectively, with 13 bases between them. The DNA of the CDR3 is TGCGCCAGCAGCTCTTCTGGACGGGGCACTGAAGCTTTCTTT. Amino acid sequence: CASSSSGRGTEAFF. The full variable domain, with the rest looked up from reference TRBV5-1 and TRBJ1-1, is KAGVTQTPRYLIKTRGQQVTLSCSPISGHRSVSWYQQTPGQGLQFLFEYFSETQRNKGNFPGRFSGRQFSNSRSEMNVSTLELGDSALYLCASSSSGRGTEAFFGQGTRLTVV.

This clone was picked up a small number of times. The chain uses TRBV9 and TRBJ2-1; 9 bases align to TRBD2. The CDR3 totals 18 residues. Germline V lookup: CDR1 SGDLS, CDR2 YYNGEE. Losses at the gene ends were 2 bases for V and 7 bases for J; bases not matched to a gene: 16. The CDR3 loop is CASSVQVLGLARQNEQFF. CDR3 coding DNA: TGTGCCAGCAGCGTCCAGGTACTTGGACTAGCGAGGCAAAATGAGCAGTTCTTC. Full variable domain (missing parts from reference TRBV9 and TRBJ2-1): DSGVTQTPKHLITATGQRVTLRCSPRSGDLSVYWYQQSLDQGLQFLIQYYNGEERAKGNILERFSAQQFPDLHSELNLSSLELGDSALYFCASSVQVLGLARQNEQFFGPGTRLTVL.

J is TRBJ2-7 and V is TRBV11-3; D possibly corresponds to TRBD2 (6 bases). Germline CDR1 reads SGHNT; CDR2 reads YENEEA. CDR3 length: 17 amino acids. Trimming shortened V by 2 bases and J by 3 bases, and 20 bases separated the two germline ends. In DNA form, the CDR3 reads TGTGCCAGCAGCTTACCCCGAAGGAGGGGTACCTTCTACGAGCAGTACTTC. This encodes CASSLPRRRGTFYEQYF. Full variable domain (rest looked up from reference TRBV11-3 and TRBJ2-7): EAGVVQSPRYKIIEKKQPVAFWCNPISGHNTLYWYLQNLGQGPELLIRYENEEAVDDSQLPKDRFSAERLKGVDSTLKIQPAELGDSAVYLCASSLPRRRGTFYEQYFGPGTRLTVT.

The rearrangement links TRBV11-3 to TRBJ1-6; no definite D call. CDR3 size: 16 residues. V lost 3 bases and J lost 8, with 17 bases in between. Germline values: CDR1 SGHNT, CDR2 YENEEA. The CDR3 is CASSLAPTRVDSPLHF. CDR3 nucleotide sequence: TGTGCCAGCAGCTTGGCTCCTACACGGGTGGATTCACCCCTCCACTTT.

By its share, this clone is medium-sized. The chain couples TRBV6-8 to TRBJ1-5; TRBD1 matches at 8 bases. With 2 bases clipped from V and 12 bases from J, the junction kept 6 bases outside the gene matches. There are 13 residues in the CDR3. Germline CDR1 is MNHGY and CDR2 is SAAAGT. For the CDR3, the DNA is TGTGCCAGCAGTTACGGGCAGACAGGGGACCAGCATTTT. Translated, it gives CASSYGQTGDQHF.

This clone ranks as medium-sized. This chain joins TRBV11-3 and TRBJ2-5, with 7 bases lining up with TRBD1. Germline lookup yields CDR1 SGHNT and CDR2 YENEEA. The trim removed 4 bases at V and 4 bases at J, leaving 6 bases unmatched. The CDR3 has 14 residues. The CDR3 spells CASSSTTGVETQYF. CDR3 nucleotides: TGTGCCAGCAGCTCAACTACAGGGGTAGAGACCCAGTACTTC. Full variable domain (remainder filled in from reference TRBV11-3 and TRBJ2-5): EAGVVQSPRYKIIEKKQPVAFWCNPISGHNTLYWYLQNLGQGPELLIRYENEEAVDDSQLPKDRFSAERLKGVDSTLKIQPAELGDSAVYLCASSSTTGVETQYFGPGTRLLVL.

J is TRBJ1-2 and V is TRBV10-2; 9 bases line up with TRBD1. CDR1 is WSHSY and CDR2 is SAAADI in the germline V gene. The ends lost 6 bases at V and 3 bases at J; junction bases unmatched: 2. The CDR3 totals 13 residues. The CDR3 nucleotides are TGCGCCAGCAGGGGACAGGGTGACTATGGCTACACCTTC. Amino acids: CASRGQGDYGYTF.

This sequence joins TRBV12-5 and TRBJ2-2, with 7 bases lining up with TRBD1. CDR3 length: 14 residues. Trimming cost V 6 bases and J 4 bases; bases outside gene matches: 5. Germline V gene sequence: CDR1 LGHNT, CDR2 FRNRAP. CDR3 in amino acids: CASGKQGSTGELFF. As DNA, the CDR3 is TGTGCTAGTGGGAAACAGGGGAGCACCGGGGAGCTGTTTTTT.

This clone turned up a few times. V usage is TRBV11-3 and J usage is TRBJ1-1, with 9 bases aligning to TRBD1. Germline CDR1 SGHNT, CDR2 YENEEA. The ends lost 5 bases at V and 1 base at J; junction bases unmatched: 5. The CDR3 extends over 15 amino acids. The CDR3 DNA is TGTGCCAGCAGCCCCCTGACAGGGGGGAACACTGAAGCTTTCTTT. Its translation: CASSPLTGGNTEAFF.

V and J are TRBV30 and TRBJ2-7, with TRBD2 matching over 10 bases. V shed 3 bases, J shed 3 bases, and the junction held 5 bases outside the gene matches. The CDR3 covers 14 residues. Looked up from germline, CDR1 is GTSNPN and CDR2 is SVGIG (reference sequence). The CDR3 region is CAWRAGGPGYEQYF. The CDR3 DNA follows: TGTGCCTGGAGAGCGGGAGGGCCTGGCTACGAGCAGTACTTC.

Concerning this clone itself: One end of the junction is discordant with germline, which a read error may explain. The CDR3 bases are TGTGCCAGCTCACCTAGACCCGGACCAGATACACAGTATTTT. Protein product: CASSPRPGPDTQYF. The V gene is TRBV18, the J gene TRBJ2-3; D unresolved. This CDR3 contains 14 residues. Germline values: CDR1 KGHSH, CDR2 LQKENI.